Listed here are 16 T cell receptor beta chains from one sample, sequenced in a study of tumor-infiltrating lymphocytes in oesophageal squamous cell carcinoma. MiXCR was run by TCRdb on the PCR reads, yielding one entry per CDR3 protein. The sample records about 13,000 distinct CDR3 sequences, about 54% being singletons. Sequenced sample: esophageal tumor tissue. The receptors stem from a male donor with esophageal squamous cell carcinoma.

The chain couples TRBV11-3 to TRBJ2-1; 9 bases fit TRBD1. Germline V lookup: CDR1 SGHNT, CDR2 YENEEA. J was trimmed by 0 bases and V by 6 bases; bases with no gene match: 6. This CDR3 has 16 residues. This chain's CDR3 is CASSSQGASSYNEQFF. The CDR3 DNA is TGTGCCAGCAGTTCACAGGGGGCGAGCTCCTACAATGAGCAGTTCTTC.

On this clonotype: No conserved phenylalanine or tryptophan ends this CDR3, so it is likely a read error. The DNA is omitted, as the CDR3 cannot be located on it reliably, and the CDR3 follows TCRdb's listing. J is TRBJ2-1 and V is TRBV6-1; the tabulated D call, TRBD2, remains unverified against the DNA. CDR1 is MNHNS and CDR2 is SASEGT in the germline V gene. The CDR3 length equals 16 residues, ends included. CDR3 amino acids: CASSEVPTDSPLHFGN.

This chain connects TRBV7-6 to TRBJ2-1; D is ambiguous. The assigned J gene may be wrong: the sequence end matches TRBJ2-7 better. Germline loops: CDR1 SGHVS, CDR2 FNYEAQ. This CDR3 comprises 14 residues. CDR3 nucleotides: TGTGCCAGCAGCTTAGCGGGAAAGGTCAATGAGCAGTACTTC. Its protein is CASSLAGKVNEQYF.

This chain uses TRBV9 with TRBJ2-1; TRBD2 matches 7 bases. The CDR3 has 18 amino acids. With 0 bases clipped from V and 7 bases from J, the junction kept 16 bases outside the gene matches. Germline CDR1 SGDLS, CDR2 YYNGEE. CDR3 DNA sequence: TGTGCCAGCAGCGTAGGTCCCGCCGGACTAGTCTCGGGGAATGAGCAGTTCTTC. Its protein is CASSVGPAGLVSGNEQFF.

The gene calls are TRBV6-8 and TRBJ2-3; the match to TRBD1 covers 7 bases. This CDR3 contains 18 residues. With 6 bases clipped from V and 0 bases from J, the junction kept 15 bases outside the gene matches. Germline CDR1 and CDR2: MNHGY and SAAAGT. CDR3 nucleotides: TGTGCCAGCAGCCTCGGGACAGACCTATACCAAAGCACAGATACGCAGTATTTT. Translating it yields CASSLGTDLYQSTDTQYF.

A few counts support this clonotype. This chain connects TRBV7-6 to TRBJ2-1, with TRBD2 identical over 10 bases. Germline V gene sequence: CDR1 SGHVS, CDR2 FNYEAQ. V shed 8 bases and J 4 bases; nucleotides not matched to a gene: 5. This CDR3 is 14 amino acids long. The DNA for the CDR3 is TGTGCCAGCTCCACTAGCGGGGTTTACAATGAGCAGTTCTTC. This translates into CASSTSGVYNEQFF.

The rearrangement uses TRBV7-3 and TRBJ2-1, with TRBD2 matching 8 bases. The J call is doubtful: the DNA matches TRBJ2-7 better. The CDR3 is 14 residues long. CDR1 and CDR2 from the germline V gene are SGHTA and FQGTGA. The CDR3 DNA follows: TGTGCCAGCAGCATAGCGGGATGGGATCGGGAGCAGTACTTC. It codes for CASSIAGWDREQYF.

This clonotype was picked up many times. V is TRBV4-2 and J is TRBJ2-1; D unclear. V was clipped by 0 bases and J by 2 bases, with 11 bases between them. Per the germline V gene, CDR1 is LGHNA and CDR2 is YNFKEQ. The CDR3 spans 16 residues. The CDR3 DNA is TGTGCCAGCAGCCAAGATCGCAGCATAGCCTACAATGAGCAGTTCTTC. Its protein is CASSQDRSIAYNEQFF.

As for this clonotype: A clone one base away is much larger, so this may be a read error. The chain combines TRBV5-2 with TRBJ2-2; the tabulated D call, TRBD1, remains unverified against the DNA. TRBV5-2 corresponds to a pseudogene. This CDR3 region has 15 residues. The CDR3 DNA follows: TGTGCCAGCAGCTTGTACAGGGGAGGAACCGGGGAGCTGATTTTT. It specifies CASSLYRGGTGELIF.

The chain employs TRBV4-2 and TRBJ2-7; D is perhaps TRBD1 or TRBD2 (5 bases each). V was pared by 6 bases and J by 2 bases, with 14 bases between. Germline V gene data show CDR1 as LGHNA and CDR2 as YNFKEQ. The CDR3 consists of 14 residues. This chain's CDR3 is CASSQGEGTYEQYF. In nucleotides, the CDR3 is TGTGCCAGCAGTCAGGGTGAGGGGACCTACGAGCAGTACTTC.

The gene calls are TRBV12-3 or TRBV12-4 and TRBJ2-5, with D possibly matching TRBD1 (5 bases). The J call may not be correct, given that the DNA end is closer to TRBJ1-2. The CDR3 contains 13 residues. CDR3 in amino acids: CASSFSGAYGYTF. DNA of the CDR3: TGTGCCAGCAGTTTTTCCGGGGCCTATGGCTACACCTTC.

In its sample, this clonotype was seen a few times. One end of the junction varies from germline; a read error may be responsible. This chain uses TRBV7-6 with TRBJ2-5; D call uncertain. The DNA end favors TRBJ2-1, so the J call may be wrong. The CDR3 sequence is 13 residues long. Germline assignment: CDR1 SGHVS and CDR2 FNYEAQ. CDR3 sequence reads: CASSLSHSNEQFF. CDR3 nucleotides: TGTGCTAGCAGCTTATCCCATAGCAACGAGCAGTTCTTC.

Worth noting for this clonotype: The conserved closing phenylalanine or tryptophan is absent in this CDR3, likely reflecting a read error. The limits of the CDR3 on the DNA are not certain, so only TCRdb's listed CDR3 is given. The chain uses TRBV28 and TRBJ2-3; the table assigns TRBD1, which was not confirmed against the DNA. Looked up from germline, CDR1 is MDHEN and CDR2 is SYDVKM. The CDR3 is 14 residues long, counting both termini. The CDR3 here is CASSFRENEQFFGP.

This clonotype was counted at least ten times. The chain links TRBV14 to TRBJ1-2; D is unclear. Per germline, CDR1 SGHDN and CDR2 FVKESK. The germline V and J ends were trimmed by 3 bases and 2 bases, with 10 bases remaining between them. This CDR3 has 14 residues. CDR3 DNA sequence: TGTGCCAGCAGCCAGGCCAGAAGGAACTATGGCTACACCTTC. It encodes CASSQARRNYGYTF.

This clonotype was seen ten or more times. The rearrangement links TRBV7-2 to TRBJ2-7, with TRBD2 matching 8 bases. The germline V gene has CDR1 SGHTA and CDR2 FQGNSA. V gave up 5 bases and J gave up 4 bases; unmatched junction bases: 10. The CDR3 contains 15 residues. The CDR3 region has the DNA TGTGCCAGCAGCCAACAAAGCGGGAGCTCATACGAGCAGTACTTC. Protein product: CASSQQSGSSYEQYF.

This clonotype was seen a single time. The conserved phenylalanine or tryptophan is not found at the CDR3 terminus, so this likely reflects a read error. Because the CDR3's place on the DNA is in doubt, the DNA is left out and the CDR3 is given as listed by TCRdb. This chain joins TRBV7-3 and TRBJ1-1; the listed D gene, TRBD1, was not tested against the DNA. Germline CDR1 reads SGHTA; CDR2 reads FQGTGA. The CDR3 extends over 16 residues, inclusive of both ends. The CDR3 reads CASSPGQGNEKLFFGS.